This entry lists 25 T cell receptor beta chains sequenced from one sample in a study of Ad26.COV2.S vaccination and SARS-CoV-2 variants (dated by TCRdb to the early 2020s). The label giving this sample's time point can be read as: individuals recovered from natural SARS-CoV-2 infection. Receptor amplification or capture employed the immunoSEQ multiplex PCR assay. Drawn from immuneACCESS, this table holds only the in-frame rearrangements with V and J called that TCRdb kept. Clones are partly lost; checked studies trace under half to an unresolved V gene and leave the rest unexplained. Counted in this sample were about 87,000 clones; approximately 86% of them appeared once. The leading ten clones occupy more than 15% of the sample. Specimen: peripheral blood, collected after recovery from COVID-19. The receptor set was obtained from a human donor who had recovered from COVID-19.

V usage is TRBV28 and J usage is TRBJ2-7, with TRBD2 identical over 10 bases. The trim removed 3 bases at V and 7 bases at J, leaving 6 bases unmatched. The germline CDR1 and CDR2 sequences are MDHEN and SYDVKM. The CDR3 totals 14 residues. This chain's CDR3 is CASSFSASGGEQYF. In DNA form, the CDR3 reads TGTGCCAGCAGTTTTTCGGCTAGCGGGGGAGAGCAGTACTTC.

The chain is built from TRBV6-8 and TRBJ2-4; 8 bases fit TRBD1. Looked up from germline, CDR1 is MNHGY and CDR2 is SAAAGT. V shed 3 bases and J 0 bases; nucleotides not matched to a gene: 13. There are 19 residues in the CDR3. The CDR3 nucleotides read TGTGCCAGCAGTTATCGGGACAGGTATATGACCATAGCCAAAAACATTCAGTACTTC. Protein: CASSYRDRYMTIAKNIQYF.

This clone appeared a few times. This sequence joins TRBV7-2 and TRBJ1-5, with D uncertain. This CDR3 comprises 13 residues. Germline V gives CDR1 SGHTA, CDR2 FQGNSA. The V end was cut by 4 bases, the J end by 7 bases, with 11 bases between. CDR3 region: CASSSTQGQPQHF. As DNA, the CDR3 is TGTGCCAGCAGCTCCACGCAAGGGCAGCCCCAGCATTTT.

V usage is TRBV24-1 and J usage is TRBJ2-5, with 9 positions matching TRBD1. The length of the CDR3 is 17 residues. Germline V gene lookup returns CDR1 KGHDR and CDR2 SFDVKD. The ends lost 4 bases at V and 0 bases at J; junction bases unmatched: 8. The CDR3 region has the DNA TGTGCCACCAGTGAACCGGGACAGGGATCGTACCAAGAGACCCAGTACTTC. Its translation: CATSEPGQGSYQETQYF.

The rearrangement joins TRBV7-8 to TRBJ2-7, with 7 bases that match TRBD2. This CDR3 spans 13 amino acids. The V and J ends lost 5 bases and 0 bases, in that order; junction bases with no gene match: 1. The germline CDR1 and CDR2 sequences are SGHVS and FQNEAQ. The CDR3: CASSPSGSYEQYF. The CDR3 DNA sequence: TGTGCCAGCAGCCCTAGCGGCTCCTACGAGCAGTACTTC.

As concerns this clone: The junction differs from germline at one of its ends, possibly a read error. The chain employs TRBV18 and TRBJ2-6; D is perhaps TRBD1 or TRBD2 (5 bases each). CDR3 size: 17 residues. Germline assignment: CDR1 KGHSH and CDR2 LQKENI. CDR3 amino acids: CASSPPWGGSGANVLTF. The CDR3 DNA reads TGTGCCAGCTCGCCACCTTGGGGCGGGTCTGGGGCCAACGTCCTGACTTTC.

The CDR3: CASGSPSNYGYTF. The CDR3 DNA is TGCGCCAGCGGCTCTCCTTCTAACTATGGCTACACCTTC. V and J are TRBV5-1 and TRBJ1-2; D uncertain. There are 13 residues in the CDR3. The V and J ends lost 7 bases and 0 bases respectively, with 10 bases between them. CDR1 SGHRS and CDR2 YFSETQ come from the germline V gene.

This clone was picked up one time. The chain couples TRBV9 to TRBJ1-1, with TRBD1 matching 9 bases. CDR3 length equals 15 residues. Germline-derived CDR1 and CDR2 are SGDLS and YYNGEE. V shed 1 base, J shed 3 bases, and the junction held 4 bases outside the gene matches. The CDR3 DNA reads TGTGCCAGCAGCGTAAAGTGGACAGGGGACACTGAAGCTTTCTTT. Its protein is CASSVKWTGDTEAFF.

The V call is TRBV29-1, the J call TRBJ1-2; TRBD1 agrees at 7 bases. CDR1 is SQVTM, CDR2 ANQGSEA, per germline. The ends lost 3 bases at V and 12 bases at J; junction bases unmatched: 13. The CDR3 runs 13 residues. The CDR3 nucleotides are TGCAGCGTTGACCCGGGACAGCCAATGTCGGACACCTTC. Its protein is CSVDPGQPMSDTF.

The chain uses TRBV7-3 and TRBJ2-2; D is perhaps TRBD2 (6 bases). Germline CDR1 reads SGHTA; CDR2 reads FQGTGA. V lost 1 base and J lost 6, with 27 bases in between. The CDR3 extends over 20 amino acids. CDR3: CASSLKRDFWLPNEPGELFF. In DNA, the CDR3 is TGTGCCAGCAGCTTAAAACGGGACTTCTGGTTGCCAAACGAACCCGGGGAGCTGTTTTTT.

This clone appeared a single time. CDR3 sequence: CASSPRTSGLTGEQFF. The CDR3 DNA sequence: TGTGCCAGCAGCCCCAGGACTAGCGGGTTAACGGGTGAGCAGTTCTTC. J is TRBJ2-1 and V is TRBV7-8; 11 positions agree with TRBD2. Germline V CDR1 and CDR2: SGHVS, FQNEAQ. Trimming removed 5 bases from V and 9 bases from J; junction bases left unmatched: 12. This CDR3 comprises 16 residues.

The V gene is TRBV6-5, the J gene TRBJ1-1, with TRBD1 matching over 10 bases. The CDR3 loop spans 15 amino acids. J lost 5 bases, V lost 5 bases, and 8 bases had no gene match. Germline values: CDR1 MNHEY, CDR2 SVGAGI. This CDR3 is CASSPDRGLLTEAFF. The CDR3 DNA reads as TGTGCCAGCAGTCCCGACAGGGGGCTTTTGACTGAAGCTTTCTTT.

V usage is TRBV20-1 and J usage is TRBJ1-2, with unresolved D. There are 12 residues in the CDR3. Germline-derived CDR1 and CDR2 are DFQATT and SNEGSKA (reference sequence). Trimming shortened V by 3 bases and J by 4 bases, and 9 bases separated the two germline ends. The CDR3: CSASFKGYGYTF. The CDR3 DNA follows: TGCAGTGCTAGTTTCAAAGGCTATGGCTACACCTTC.

This clone came up a few times. This chain joins TRBV13 and TRBJ1-2; D is possibly TRBD1 (6 bases). CDR1 and CDR2 from the germline V gene are PRHDT and FYEKMQ (reference sequence). This CDR3 has 14 residues. V was shortened by 1 base and J by 4 bases, with 10 bases between the two germline ends. The CDR3 DNA reads as TGTGCCAGCAGCTTAGAGGGGGGCTCCTATGGCTACACCTTC. Residues: CASSLEGGSYGYTF.

The V call is TRBV25-1, the J call TRBJ2-2, with D uncertain. CDR3 length: 12 residues. The V gene's germline CDR1 is MGHDK and CDR2 SYGVNS. V lost 6 bases and J 2 bases, leaving 4 bases between the germline ends. CDR3 protein: CASRGNTGELFF. The CDR3 coding sequence is TGTGCCAGCAGGGGAAACACCGGGGAGCTGTTTTTT. The whole variable domain, filled in from reference TRBV25-1 and TRBJ2-2, reads EADIYQTPRYLVIGTGKKITLECSQTMGHDKMYWYQQDPGMELHLIHYSYGVNSTEKGDLSSESTVSRIRTEHFPLTLESARPSHTSQYLCASRGNTGELFFGEGSRLTVL.

This clone has just a few counts. The J gene is TRBJ1-5, the V gene TRBV11-2; D remains ambiguous. CDR1 is SGHAT and CDR2 is FQNNGV in the germline V gene. CDR3 length: 15 residues. CDR3 nucleotides: TGTGCGGGAAGGAGTGTCAGGCTTAGCAATCAGCCCCAGCATTTT. Protein sequence: CAGRSVRLSNQPQHF.

V gene TRBV11-2 combines with J gene TRBJ2-5, with D hard to call. The CDR3 consists of 12 residues. From germline, CDR1 is SGHAT and CDR2 FQNNGV. V lost 2 bases and J 1 base, leaving 2 bases between the germline ends. The CDR3 DNA reads TGTGCCAGCAGCTTATTCCAAGAGACCCAGTACTTC. Protein: CASSLFQETQYF.

V and J are TRBV28 and TRBJ2-2; no firm D call. Germline-derived CDR1 and CDR2 are MDHEN and SYDVKM. This CDR3 has 12 amino acids. Trimming removed 7 bases from V and 6 bases from J, with 9 bases in between. CDR3 region: CASTSQSGELFF. CDR3 coding DNA: TGTGCCAGCACCTCCCAATCCGGGGAGCTGTTTTTT.

The V and J genes are TRBV6-5 and TRBJ2-7; D is uncertain. V was pared by 7 bases and J by 0 bases, with 10 bases between. The CDR3 consists of 13 residues. Germline-derived CDR1 and CDR2 are MNHEY and SVGAGI. CDR3: CASKAGISYEQYF. The DNA for the CDR3 is TGTGCCAGCAAAGCAGGCATCTCCTACGAGCAGTACTTC.

J is TRBJ1-3 and V is TRBV9; 8 bases are shared with TRBD1. V lost 0 bases to trimming and J lost 1 base; unmatched junction nucleotides: 15. This CDR3 has 20 amino acids. Germline CDR1 is SGDLS and CDR2 is YYNGEE. As DNA, the CDR3 is TGTGCCAGCAGCGTAGTAGCAGGGGGCAGGTTAAGTGGGTCTGGAAACACCATATATTTT. Amino acids: CASSVVAGGRLSGSGNTIYF.

The chain uses TRBV24-1 and TRBJ2-2, with 9 bases identical to TRBD1. The V gene's germline CDR1 is KGHDR and CDR2 SFDVKD. V lost 8 bases to trimming and J lost 3 bases; unmatched junction nucleotides: 9. CDR3 length: 16 amino acids. CDR3 protein: CATTNTTGGDTGELFF. DNA for the CDR3: TGTGCCACCACAAACACGACAGGGGGGGACACCGGGGAGCTGTTTTTT.

The chain joins TRBV9 to TRBJ1-1; 11 nucleotides match TRBD1. Per the germline V gene, CDR1 is SGDLS and CDR2 is YYNGEE. V shed 4 bases, J shed 1 base, and the junction held 3 bases outside the gene matches. The CDR3 totals 15 residues. The DNA for the CDR3 is TGTGCCAGCAGCAGGACAGGGGGCCCGAACACTGAAGCTTTCTTT. Protein: CASSRTGGPNTEAFF.

V is TRBV11-3 and J is TRBJ1-6, with TRBD1 as a possible D gene (6 bases). Germline CDR1 reads SGHNT; CDR2 reads YENEEA. CDR3 length: 16 residues. V dropped 1 base and J dropped 10 bases, with 17 bases sitting between them. DNA for the CDR3: TGTGCCAGCAGCTTAGGTCAGACAGGCAGATGGTCACCCCTCCACTTT. Residues: CASSLGQTGRWSPLHF.

This chain links TRBV28 with TRBJ1-1; D call uncertain. Per germline, CDR1 MDHEN and CDR2 SYDVKM. With 5 bases removed from V and 10 bases from J, the gap between germline ends came to 17 bases. The CDR3 length is 13 residues. CDR3 in amino acids: CASSLERVGRAFF. The CDR3 DNA follows: TGTGCCAGCAGTCTGGAACGGGTCGGACGAGCTTTCTTT.

The CDR3 loop is CASSLLGTASYEQYF. The CDR3 DNA is TGTGCCAGCAGTTTACTGGGGACGGCCTCCTACGAGCAGTACTTC. This rearrangement joins TRBV28 to TRBJ2-7; either TRBD1 or TRBD2 may supply D (5 bases each). The CDR3 consists of 15 residues. The germline V gene has CDR1 MDHEN and CDR2 SYDVKM. V shed 2 bases and J shed 0 bases, with 11 bases lying between them. Looking up the rest from reference TRBV28 and TRBJ2-7 gives the full variable domain: DVKVTQSSRYLVKRTGEKVFLECVQDMDHENMFWYRQDPGLGLRLIYFSYDVKMKEKGDIPEGYSVSREKKERFSLILESASTNQTSMYLCASSLLGTASYEQYFGPGTRLTVT.